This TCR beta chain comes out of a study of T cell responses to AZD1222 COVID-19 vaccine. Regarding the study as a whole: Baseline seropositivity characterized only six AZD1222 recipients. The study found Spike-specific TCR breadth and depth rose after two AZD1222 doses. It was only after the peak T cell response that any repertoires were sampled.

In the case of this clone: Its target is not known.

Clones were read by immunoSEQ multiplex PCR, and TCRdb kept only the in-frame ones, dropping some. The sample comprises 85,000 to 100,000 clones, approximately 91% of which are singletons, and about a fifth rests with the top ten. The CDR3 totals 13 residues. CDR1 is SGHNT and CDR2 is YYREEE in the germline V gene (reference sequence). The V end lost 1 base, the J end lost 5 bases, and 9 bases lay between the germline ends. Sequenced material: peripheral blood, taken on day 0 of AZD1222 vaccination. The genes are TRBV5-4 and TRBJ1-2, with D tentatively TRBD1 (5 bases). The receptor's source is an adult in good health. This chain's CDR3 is CASSLRREYGYTF. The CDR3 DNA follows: TGTGCCAGCAGCTTGCGCAGGGAATATGGCTACACCTTC.